The T cell receptor beta chain under discussion was sequenced for a study of T-cell reconstitution after alpha-beta-depleted transplantation in children. This CDR3 has 11 residues. V lost 4 bases and J 10 bases, leaving 11 bases between the germline ends. Germline lookup yields CDR1 SQVTM and CDR2 ANQGSEA. TCRbeta library construction was performed incorporating unique molecular identifiers. MiXCR, run by TCRdb on the PCR reads, gives a single entry per CDR3 protein. The table records 350,000 to 400,000 distinct CDR3 sequences, about a fifth of them present only once. In its sample, this clonotype was seen many times.

This sequence joins TRBV29-1 and TRBJ2-1; possible D gene TRBD2, 6 bases. This receptor was obtained from a human donor who donated a stem cell graft to a child with acute myeloid leukemia. The sample in question was PBMCs from the stem cell graft donor, obtained from the stem cell graft. The CDR3 here is CSVGLVGEQFF. Here the CDR3 DNA reads TGCAGCGTTGGACTAGTCGGCGAGCAGTTCTTC.